Listed here is a single T cell receptor (beta chain). Antigen specificity is unknown. Treatment meaning: approximately 9-day PBMC culture with coronavirus spike peptide pools or control peptides (ViraFEST assay). Scientists ran DNA taken from cultured CD4+ T cells through the Oncomine TCR Beta short-read assay for sequencing. TCRdb used MiXCR to reprocess the PCR reads, holding one entry per CDR3 protein. The table shows under 11,000 distinct CDR3 sequences, with roughly three fifths occurring only once. This sample is part of a study of vaccination and CD4 T cells after COVID-19. The CDR3 runs 15 residues. The germline V and J ends were trimmed by 3 bases and 0 bases, with 11 bases remaining between them. CDR1 and CDR2 from the germline V gene are MNHEY and SVGAGI.

The sample comprised CD4+ T cells from blood, cultured in vitro. This sequence was found in a human donor who had recovered from COVID-19. The rearrangement links TRBV6-5 to TRBJ1-1; the D is unclear. In nucleotides, the CDR3 is TGTGCCAGCAGTTATGAAGCCAGAGTGAACACTGAAGCTTTCTTT. It translates to CASSYEARVNTEAFF.